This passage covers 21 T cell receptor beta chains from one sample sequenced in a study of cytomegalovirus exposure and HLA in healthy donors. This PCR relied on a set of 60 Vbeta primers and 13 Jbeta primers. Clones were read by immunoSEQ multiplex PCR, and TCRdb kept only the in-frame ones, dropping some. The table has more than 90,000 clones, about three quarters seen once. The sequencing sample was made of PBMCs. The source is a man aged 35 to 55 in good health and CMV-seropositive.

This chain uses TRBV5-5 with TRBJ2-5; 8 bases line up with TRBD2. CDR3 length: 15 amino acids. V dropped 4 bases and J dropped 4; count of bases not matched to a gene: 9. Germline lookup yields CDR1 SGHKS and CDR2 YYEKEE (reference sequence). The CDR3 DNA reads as TGTGCCAGCAGCGGTGGGGGACTAGGACGAGAGACCCAGTACTTC. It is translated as CASSGGGLGRETQYF.

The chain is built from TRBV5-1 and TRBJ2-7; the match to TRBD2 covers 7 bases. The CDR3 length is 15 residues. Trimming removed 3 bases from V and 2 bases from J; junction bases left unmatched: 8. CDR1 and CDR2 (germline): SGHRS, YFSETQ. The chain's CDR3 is CASSWGTNPTYEQYF. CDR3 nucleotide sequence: TGCGCCAGCAGCTGGGGGACTAACCCAACCTACGAGCAGTACTTC.

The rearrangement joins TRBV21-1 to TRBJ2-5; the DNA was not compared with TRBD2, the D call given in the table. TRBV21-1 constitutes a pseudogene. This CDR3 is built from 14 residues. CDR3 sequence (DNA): TGTGCCACACCGGGGCGGGGGGCCCAAGAGACCCAGTACTTC. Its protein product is CATPGRGAQETQYF.

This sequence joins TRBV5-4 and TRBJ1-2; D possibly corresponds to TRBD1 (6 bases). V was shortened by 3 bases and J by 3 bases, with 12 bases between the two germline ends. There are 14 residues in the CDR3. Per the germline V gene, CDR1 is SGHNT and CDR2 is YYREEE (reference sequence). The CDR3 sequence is CASSSLGQYYGYTF. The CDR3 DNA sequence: TGTGCCAGCAGCTCCTTAGGACAGTACTATGGCTACACCTTC.

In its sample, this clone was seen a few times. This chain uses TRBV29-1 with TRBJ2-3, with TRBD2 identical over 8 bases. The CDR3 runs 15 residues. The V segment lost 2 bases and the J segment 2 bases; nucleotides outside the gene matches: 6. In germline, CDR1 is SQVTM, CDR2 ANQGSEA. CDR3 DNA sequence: TGCAGCGTTGAACTAGCGGGCAGGTTCACAGATACGCAGTATTTT. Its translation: CSVELAGRFTDTQYF.

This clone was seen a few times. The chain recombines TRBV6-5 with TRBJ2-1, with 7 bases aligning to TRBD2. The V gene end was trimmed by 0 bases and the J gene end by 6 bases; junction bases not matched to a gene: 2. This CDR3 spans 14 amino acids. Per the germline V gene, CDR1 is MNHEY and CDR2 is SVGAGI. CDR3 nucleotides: TGTGCCAGCAGTTACTCGGCTAGCGGCAATGAGCAGTTCTTC. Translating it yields CASSYSASGNEQFF.

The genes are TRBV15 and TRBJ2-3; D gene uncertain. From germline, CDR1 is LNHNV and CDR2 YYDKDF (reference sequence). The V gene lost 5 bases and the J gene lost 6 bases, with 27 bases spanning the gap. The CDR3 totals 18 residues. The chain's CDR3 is CATSSTVGLARSRDTQYF. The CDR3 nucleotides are TGTGCCACCAGCTCGACTGTGGGTTTGGCGCGGTCCCGGGATACGCAGTATTTT.

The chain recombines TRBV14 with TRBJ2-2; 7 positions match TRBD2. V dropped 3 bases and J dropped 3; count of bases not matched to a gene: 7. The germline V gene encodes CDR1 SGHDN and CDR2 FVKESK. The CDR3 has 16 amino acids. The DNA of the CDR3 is TGTGCCAGCAGCCAGTCCCAGGGAGGGGACACCGGGGAGCTGTTTTTT. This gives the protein CASSQSQGGDTGELFF.

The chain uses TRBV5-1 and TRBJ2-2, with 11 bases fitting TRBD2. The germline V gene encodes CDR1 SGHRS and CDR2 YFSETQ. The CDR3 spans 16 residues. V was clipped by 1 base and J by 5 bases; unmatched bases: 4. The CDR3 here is CASSLKLAGGTGELFF. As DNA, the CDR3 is TGCGCCAGCAGCTTGAAGTTAGCGGGGGGGACCGGGGAGCTGTTTTTT.

The CDR3 here is CASSPTLAGYNEQFF. The CDR3, as DNA: TGTGCCAGCTCACCAACCCTAGCGGGGTATAATGAGCAGTTCTTC. The rearrangement joins TRBV18 to TRBJ2-1; 9 nucleotides align to TRBD2. V dropped 2 bases and J dropped 7; count of bases not matched to a gene: 6. CDR3 length equals 15 residues. In germline, CDR1 is KGHSH, CDR2 LQKENI.

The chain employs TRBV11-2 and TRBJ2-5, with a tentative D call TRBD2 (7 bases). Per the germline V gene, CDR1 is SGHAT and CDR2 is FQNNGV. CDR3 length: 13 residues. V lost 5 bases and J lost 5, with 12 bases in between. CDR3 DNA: TGTGCCAGCAGCCAGGGGACTACGGAGACCCAGTACTTC. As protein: CASSQGTTETQYF.

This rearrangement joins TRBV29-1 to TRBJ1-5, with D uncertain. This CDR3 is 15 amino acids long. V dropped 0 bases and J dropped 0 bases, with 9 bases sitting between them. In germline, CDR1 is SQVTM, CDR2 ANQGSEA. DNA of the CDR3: TGCAGCGTTGAAGATCTGGAGGTTAGCAATCAGCCCCAGCATTTT. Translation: CSVEDLEVSNQPQHF. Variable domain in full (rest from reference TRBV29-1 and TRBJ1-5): SAVISQKPSRDICQRGTSLTIQCQVDSQVTMMFWYRQQPGQSLTLIATANQGSEATYESGFVIDKFPISRPNLTFSTLTVSNMSPEDSSIYLCSVEDLEVSNQPQHFGDGTRLSIL.

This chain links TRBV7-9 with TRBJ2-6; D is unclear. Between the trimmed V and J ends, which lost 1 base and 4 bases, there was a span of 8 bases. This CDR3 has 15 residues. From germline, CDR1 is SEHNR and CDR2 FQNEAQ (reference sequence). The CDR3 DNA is TGTGCCAGCAGCTTAGAATCCTCCGGGGCCAACGTCCTGACTTTC. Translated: CASSLESSGANVLTF. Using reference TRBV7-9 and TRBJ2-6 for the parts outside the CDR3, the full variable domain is DTGVSQNPRHKITKRGQNVTFRCDPISEHNRLYWYRQTLGQGPEFLTYFQNEAQLEKSRLLSDRFSAERPKGSFSTLEIQRTEQGDSAMYLCASSLESSGANVLTFGAGSRLTVL.

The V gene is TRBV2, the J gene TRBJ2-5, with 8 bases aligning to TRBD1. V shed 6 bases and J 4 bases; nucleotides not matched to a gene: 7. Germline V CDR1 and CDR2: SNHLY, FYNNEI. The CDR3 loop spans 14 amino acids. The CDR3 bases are TGTGCCAGCAGGATAGGACAGGGAAGAGAGACCCAGTACTTC. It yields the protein CASRIGQGRETQYF.

The CDR3 nucleotides read TGTGCCAGCAGTCTTGGGACAGGGCAAGAGCAGTACTTC. The encoded protein is CASSLGTGQEQYF. The chain recombines TRBV7-9 with TRBJ2-7; 9 nucleotides match TRBD1. CDR3 length: 13 amino acids. V was clipped by 6 bases and J by 7 bases; unmatched bases: 7. CDR1 and CDR2 (germline): SEHNR, FQNEAQ (reference sequence).

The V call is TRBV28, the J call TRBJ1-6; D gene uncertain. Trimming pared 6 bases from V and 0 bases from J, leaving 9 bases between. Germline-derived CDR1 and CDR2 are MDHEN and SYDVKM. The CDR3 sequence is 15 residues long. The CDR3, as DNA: TGTGCCAGCAGAGTCCCCAGCTCCTATAATTCACCCCTCCACTTT. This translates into CASRVPSSYNSPLHF.

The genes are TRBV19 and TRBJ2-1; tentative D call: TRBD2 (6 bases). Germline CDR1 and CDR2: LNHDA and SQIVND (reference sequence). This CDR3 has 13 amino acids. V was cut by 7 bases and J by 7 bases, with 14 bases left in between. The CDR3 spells CASTSLGGNEQFF. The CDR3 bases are TGTGCCAGTACCTCGCTCGGAGGGAATGAGCAGTTCTTC.

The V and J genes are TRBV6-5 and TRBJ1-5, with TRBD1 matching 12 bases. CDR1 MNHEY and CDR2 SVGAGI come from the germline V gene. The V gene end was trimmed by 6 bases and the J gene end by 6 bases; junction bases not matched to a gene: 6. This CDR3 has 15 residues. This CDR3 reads CASSQGTGGLQPQHF. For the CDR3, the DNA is TGTGCCAGCAGCCAGGGGACAGGGGGCCTTCAGCCCCAGCATTTT.

The CDR3 protein is CASSSRQASYEQYF. CDR3 nucleotide sequence: TGTGCCAGCAGCTCCCGACAGGCCTCCTACGAGCAGTACTTC. V is TRBV13 and J is TRBJ2-7, with a weak D call TRBD1 (6 bases). The CDR3 consists of 14 residues. CDR1 is PRHDT and CDR2 is FYEKMQ in the germline V gene (reference sequence). Trimming shortened V by 4 bases and J by 0 bases, and 10 bases separated the two germline ends.

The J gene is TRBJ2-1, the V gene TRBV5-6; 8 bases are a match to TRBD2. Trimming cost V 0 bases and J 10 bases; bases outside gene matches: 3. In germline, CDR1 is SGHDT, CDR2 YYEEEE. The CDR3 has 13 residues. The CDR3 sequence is CASSLGGGPEQFF. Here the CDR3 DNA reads TGTGCCAGCAGCTTGGGCGGGGGGCCCGAGCAGTTCTTC.

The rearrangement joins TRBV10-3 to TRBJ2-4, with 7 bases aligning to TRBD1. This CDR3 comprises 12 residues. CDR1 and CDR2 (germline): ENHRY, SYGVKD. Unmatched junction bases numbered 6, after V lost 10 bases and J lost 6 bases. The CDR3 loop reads CASGQAGNIQYF. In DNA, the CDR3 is TGTGCCAGCGGACAGGCGGGAAACATTCAGTACTTC.